This TCR beta chain was sequenced in a study of CD8+ T cells in alopecia areata. Overall study context: For the treated group, dosing was oral tofacitinib at 5 to 10 mg twice daily. Tofacitinib continued for 6 to 18 months and was then withheld for 6 months.

Between the trimmed V and J ends, which lost 0 bases and 4 bases, there was a span of 10 bases. There are 14 residues in the CDR3. Germline values: CDR1 SGHRS, CDR2 YFSETQ. RNA, once extracted, was reverse transcribed into cDNA for use as the sequencing template. Profiling relied on immunoSEQ multiplex PCR, and the TCRdb table lists in-frame clones only, not all of them. Of around 100,000 clones listed, around 38% are singletons. Sequencing was carried out using CD4+ T cells sorted from blood. V usage is TRBV5-1 and J usage is TRBJ1-2; D not resolved. This TCR was sampled from a human donor with alopecia areata. The CDR3 protein is CASSLASTGYGYTF. DNA for the CDR3: TGCGCCAGCAGCTTGGCTAGCACGGGCTATGGCTACACCTTC.